The 25 T cell receptor beta chains below all came from one sample that was sequenced in a study of T cells in localized non-small cell lung cancer. TCRdb's copy holds only in-frame clones and misses some; the assay was immunoSEQ multiplex PCR. The sample lists around 130,000 clones; roughly 90% were seen once. This sample comprised peripheral blood, obtained before any cancer treatment. Receptors originate from a female donor over 55 with stage I lung adenocarcinoma.

V is TRBV27 and J is TRBJ1-1, with D hard to call. Trimming took 6 bases from V and 0 from J, leaving 5 bases between them. CDR1 is MNHEY and CDR2 is SMNVEV in the germline V gene (reference sequence). The length of the CDR3 is 12 residues. Here the CDR3 reads CASRRMNTEAFF. Written as DNA, the CDR3 is TGTGCCAGCAGGAGAATGAACACTGAAGCTTTCTTT.

The chain uses TRBV29-1 and TRBJ2-3; 9 bases align to TRBD2. After removal of 7 bases from V and 0 bases from J, the junction contained 8 bases not matched to a gene. The CDR3 has 15 residues. The germline gives CDR1 SQVTM, CDR2 ANQGSEA. The CDR3 sequence is CSGKTSGISTDTQYF. CDR3 DNA sequence: TGCAGCGGTAAGACTAGCGGCATAAGCACAGATACGCAGTATTTT.

This clone appeared once. The genes are TRBV29-1 and TRBJ2-5, with TRBD2 as a possible D gene (6 bases). The ends were cut back, 3 bases at V and 11 bases at J, with 16 bases in the middle. CDR1 SQVTM and CDR2 ANQGSEA come from the germline V gene. This CDR3 has 12 residues. In DNA, the CDR3 is TGCAGCGTTGACGACAGTAAACGGGAGCAGTACTTC. Amino acid sequence: CSVDDSKREQYF. Full variable domain (remainder filled in from reference TRBV29-1 and TRBJ2-5): SAVISQKPSRDICQRGTSLTIQCQVDSQVTMMFWYRQQPGQSLTLIATANQGSEATYESGFVIDKFPISRPNLTFSTLTVSNMSPEDSSIYLCSVDDSKREQYFGPGTRLLVL.

This clone was detected a few times. The rearrangement links TRBV6-5 to TRBJ1-3, with TRBD1 matching over 7 bases. Germline CDR1 MNHEY, CDR2 SVGAGI. Trimming took 5 bases from V and 7 from J; bases not matched to a gene: 11. CDR3 size: 15 residues. CDR3 loop: CASSPDRALGNTIYF. In DNA form, the CDR3 reads TGTGCCAGCAGTCCCGACAGGGCTTTGGGGAACACCATATATTTT.

This clone is a singleton in its sample. V and J are TRBV11-2 and TRBJ1-3; TRBD1 is a possible D gene (5 bases). This CDR3 region has 14 residues. Trimming removed 2 bases from V and 4 bases from J, with 9 bases in between. Germline CDR1 and CDR2: SGHAT and FQNNGV. CDR3 bases: TGTGCCAGCAGCTTATGGGGGTACGGAAACACCATATATTTT. Amino acid sequence: CASSLWGYGNTIYF.

This clone was counted only a few times. V gene TRBV11-1 combines with J gene TRBJ1-2; 7 positions agree with TRBD1. J was trimmed by 4 bases and V by 4 bases; bases with no gene match: 6. Germline-derived CDR1 and CDR2 are SGHAT and FQDESV (reference sequence). The CDR3 length is 14 residues. CDR3 DNA sequence: TGTGCCAGCAGCTCCAGGGACAGAGGCTATGGCTACACCTTC. It translates to CASSSRDRGYGYTF.

There are a few counts of this clone. In DNA form, the CDR3 reads TGTGCCAGCAGCCCGGGACAGCCCACCGGGGAGCTGTTTTTT. Its protein product is CASSPGQPTGELFF. The chain uses TRBV2 and TRBJ2-2, with TRBD1 matching over 7 bases. This CDR3 has 14 residues. Germline values: CDR1 SNHLY, CDR2 FYNNEI. J gave up 4 bases and V 6 bases, and 5 bases lay outside the gene matches.

This clone was picked up one time. This chain connects TRBV5-6 to TRBJ2-5; 9 bases match TRBD2. The CDR3 is 14 amino acids. After removal of 3 bases from V and 4 bases from J, the junction contained 4 bases not matched to a gene. Looked up from germline, CDR1 is SGHDT and CDR2 is YYEEEE. CDR3 DNA: TGTGCCAGCAGCTCACAACTAGCGGGAGAGACCCAGTACTTC. It specifies CASSSQLAGETQYF.

This clone was found once. The V call is TRBV2, the J call TRBJ1-2; a possible D gene is TRBD1 (6 bases). The V gene lost 6 bases and the J gene lost 8 bases, with 13 bases spanning the gap. This CDR3 spans 12 amino acids. The germline V gene has CDR1 SNHLY and CDR2 FYNNEI. CDR3 amino acids: CASRRIQGGYTF. CDR3 sequence (DNA): TGTGCCAGCAGGAGGATACAGGGAGGCTACACCTTC.

The CDR3 spells CASSSSSGNTIYF. Written as DNA, the CDR3 is TGTGCCAGCAGCTCGAGCTCTGGAAACACCATATATTTT. J is TRBJ1-3 and V is TRBV7-3; D remains unclear. CDR1 SGHTA and CDR2 FQGTGA come from the germline V gene. Trimming shortened V by 4 bases and J by 0 bases, and 4 bases separated the two germline ends. The CDR3 loop spans 13 amino acids. The complete variable domain, with remaining parts taken from reference TRBV7-3 and TRBJ1-3, reads GAGVSQTPSNKVTEKGKYVELRCDPISGHTALYWYRQSLGQGPEFLIYFQGTGAADDSGLPNDRFFAVRPEGSVSTLKIQRTERGDSAVYLCASSSSSGNTIYFGEGSWLTVV.

The V call is TRBV21-1, the J call TRBJ2-3. TRBV21-1 is assigned pseudogene status. This CDR3 has 16 residues. The CDR3 is CASSKLLGVSTDTQYF. CDR3 DNA sequence: TGTGCCAGCAGCAAACTTTTGGGGGTTTCGACAGATACGCAGTATTTT.

The CDR3 sequence: CAWSLGGGGYTF. The CDR3 DNA is TGTGCCTGGAGTTTAGGGGGCGGGGGCTACACCTTC. The chain is built from TRBV30 and TRBJ1-2; 7 bases match TRBD1. CDR3 length: 12 amino acids. V was pared by 2 bases and J by 8 bases, with 5 bases of the junction left unmatched. Per the germline V gene, CDR1 is GTSNPN and CDR2 is SVGIG (reference sequence).

Only a few counts were recorded for this clone. The chain links TRBV5-1 to TRBJ1-3; D gene ambiguous. Germline-derived CDR1 and CDR2 are SGHRS and YFSETQ. This CDR3 spans 17 amino acids. V lost 5 bases and J lost 0, with 18 bases in between. CDR3 coding DNA: TGCGCCAGCAGGACCGGTGAGGGAAGGAGCTCTGGAAACACCATATATTTT. This encodes CASRTGEGRSSGNTIYF.

V is TRBV5-1 and J is TRBJ2-2; 14 nucleotides align to TRBD2. CDR3 size: 17 residues. Germline values: CDR1 SGHRS, CDR2 YFSETQ. Unmatched junction bases numbered 7, after V lost 4 bases and J lost 5 bases. For the CDR3, the DNA is TGCGCCAGCAGCAGGCCGGGACTAGCGGGAGCTACCGGGGAGCTGTTTTTT. The encoded protein is CASSRPGLAGATGELFF.

The CDR3 nucleotides are TGTGCCAGCAGCCAAGGGACTAACTCCTACGAGCAGTACTTC. Protein product: CASSQGTNSYEQYF. The V gene is TRBV4-2, the J gene TRBJ2-7; D might be TRBD2 (6 bases). The CDR3 sequence is 14 residues long. CDR1 and CDR2 from the germline V gene are LGHNA and YNFKEQ. V was trimmed by 1 base and J by 0 bases, leaving 7 bases between them.

Here the CDR3 reads CASSYSSGREKLFF. DNA of the CDR3: TGTGCCAGCAGTTACTCTTCGGGACGGGAAAAACTGTTTTTT. The V and J genes are TRBV6-5 and TRBJ1-4; possible D gene TRBD1, 5 bases. Germline lookup yields CDR1 MNHEY and CDR2 SVGAGI. The CDR3 is made up of 14 amino acids. Trimming stripped 0 bases from V and 8 bases from J, with 10 bases between.

This chain uses TRBV29-1 with TRBJ2-5; D ambiguous. Germline CDR1 SQVTM, CDR2 ANQGSEA. The CDR3 covers 12 residues. Trimming left V 7 bases short and J 5 bases short, with 14 bases between. CDR3 loop: CSAWGRRETQYF. The DNA for the CDR3 is TGCAGCGCCTGGGGTCGGCGGGAGACCCAGTACTTC.

CDR3 sequence: CASSGQGGGSYEQYF. DNA of the CDR3: TGTGCCAGCAGCGGACAGGGAGGAGGCTCCTACGAGCAGTACTTC. The chain recombines TRBV9 with TRBJ2-7, with TRBD1 as a possible D gene (7 bases). CDR3 length equals 15 residues. V lost 3 bases and J lost 0, with 13 bases in between. The V gene's germline CDR1 is SGDLS and CDR2 YYNGEE.

The chain is built from TRBV28 and TRBJ2-5; 8 bases align to TRBD2. CDR3 length equals 15 residues. The V gene end was trimmed by 5 bases and the J gene end by 2 bases; junction bases not matched to a gene: 7. From germline, CDR1 is MDHEN and CDR2 SYDVKM. The CDR3 DNA reads as TGTGCCAGCAGTCGGCAAGCGGGAGTACAAGAGACCCAGTACTTC. Its protein product is CASSRQAGVQETQYF.

This rearrangement joins TRBV11-1 to TRBJ2-1; 13 nucleotides align to TRBD2. CDR1 and CDR2 from the germline V gene are SGHAT and FQDESV (reference sequence). Trimming removed 5 bases from V and 5 bases from J; junction bases left unmatched: 6. This CDR3 contains 16 residues. Here the CDR3 DNA reads TGTGCCAGCAGCCTCTGGACTAGCGGGGGCCACAATGAGCAGTTCTTC. Its protein product is CASSLWTSGGHNEQFF.

The chain carries TRBV7-3 and TRBJ1-4; 12 positions agree with TRBD1. CDR1 and CDR2 from the germline V gene are SGHTA and FQGTGA. V trimming: 3 bases; J trimming: 6 bases; junction bases outside the gene matches: 23. CDR3 length: 22 residues. The chain's CDR3 is CASSLTLEGGQGASGSDEKLFF. CDR3 nucleotide sequence: TGTGCCAGCAGCTTGACCCTGGAGGGGGGACAGGGGGCGAGTGGTTCTGATGAAAAACTGTTTTTT.

The chain carries TRBV6-1 and TRBJ2-1; D ambiguous. CDR3 length equals 10 residues. Germline V gene data show CDR1 as MNHNS and CDR2 as SASEGT. V dropped 2 bases and J dropped 9 bases, with 2 bases sitting between them. The CDR3 sequence is CASSEIEQFF. The CDR3 nucleotides read TGTGCCAGCAGTGAAATTGAGCAGTTCTTC.

The chain combines TRBV7-9 with TRBJ1-5; TRBD1 is a possible D gene (5 bases). Germline V gene sequence: CDR1 SEHNR, CDR2 FQNEAQ (reference sequence). Trimming removed 6 bases from V and 6 bases from J, with 9 bases in between. This CDR3 is 12 amino acids long. The CDR3 region is CASRVGAQPQHF. The CDR3 DNA is TGTGCCAGCAGGGTTGGGGCTCAGCCCCAGCATTTT.

This rearrangement joins TRBV6-4 to TRBJ2-2, with D hard to call. Looked up from germline, CDR1 is MRHNA and CDR2 is SNTAGT. V gave up 4 bases and J gave up 4 bases, with 10 bases separating them. The CDR3 is made up of 14 amino acids. CDR3 bases: TGTGCCAGCAGTGGGCTCGGGTCCACCGGGGAGCTGTTTTTT. Translating gives CASSGLGSTGELFF.

The chain employs TRBV7-3 and TRBJ2-1, with TRBD2 identical over 14 bases. CDR1 and CDR2 from the germline V gene are SGHTA and FQGTGA. There are 16 residues in the CDR3. Unmatched junction bases numbered 7, after V lost 5 bases and J lost 7 bases. CDR3 sequence: CASSNRGTSGSNEQFF. In nucleotides, the CDR3 is TGTGCCAGCAGCAACCGCGGGACTAGCGGGAGTAATGAGCAGTTCTTC.